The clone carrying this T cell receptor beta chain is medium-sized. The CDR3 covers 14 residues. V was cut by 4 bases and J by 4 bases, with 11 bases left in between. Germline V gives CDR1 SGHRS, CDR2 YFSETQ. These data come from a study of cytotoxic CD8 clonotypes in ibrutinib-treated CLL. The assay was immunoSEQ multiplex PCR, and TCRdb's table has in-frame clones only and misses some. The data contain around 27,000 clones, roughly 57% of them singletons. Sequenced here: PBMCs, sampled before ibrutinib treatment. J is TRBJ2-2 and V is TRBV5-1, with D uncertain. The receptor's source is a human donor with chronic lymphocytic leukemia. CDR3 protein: CASSQDTATGELFF. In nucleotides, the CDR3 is TGCGCCAGCAGCCAAGACACGGCCACCGGGGAGCTGTTTTTT.